This T cell receptor beta chain was profiled in a study of CD8 T cells in Susac syndrome. As controls, healthy donors matched for age and sex were used. With random hexamers, 0.5 to 1 ug RNA was reverse transcribed. TCR beta CDR3 was amplified by immunoSEQ multiplex PCR. This amplification extended across 54 Vbeta and 13 Jbeta segments. MiXCR was run by TCRdb on the immunoSEQ multiplex PCR reads, yielding one entry per CDR3 protein. The sample lists under 200,000 distinct CDR3 sequences, 85% to 95% occurring once. Study-wide findings and caveats: The study recognized that its TCR sequencing and HLA analysis covered a relatively small number of individuals.

This CDR3 is 14 amino acids long. Germline CDR1 reads SGHDT; CDR2 reads YYEEEE. Trimming took 1 base from V and 3 from J, leaving 8 bases between them. On this clonotype itself: Its antigen remains unidentified.

The specimen sequenced was CD4+ T cells from PBMCs. This clonotype was obtained from a human donor in good health. V gene TRBV5-6 combines with J gene TRBJ1-5; the D gene is possibly TRBD1 (5 bases). Here the CDR3 DNA reads TGTGCCAGCAGCTTGCACAGGATCAATCAGCCCCAGCATTTT. Its translation is CASSLHRINQPQHF. Looking up the rest from reference TRBV5-6 and TRBJ1-5 gives the full variable domain: DAGVTQSPTHLIKTRGQQVTLRCSPKSGHDTVSWYQQALGQGPQFIFQYYEEEERQRGNFPDRFSGHQFPNYSSELNVNALLLGDSALYLCASSLHRINQPQHFGDGTRLSIL.